This TCR beta chain is from a study of T cell responses to AZD1222 COVID-19 vaccine. Repertoires were generated with immunoSEQ multiplex PCR, while TCRdb's copy carries only in-frame clones and drops some. Among about 140,000 clones, 85% to 95% were seen once, and the ten largest hold over 0.85%. Whole-study findings and limits: Seropositivity was recorded at baseline in only a handful of AZD1222 recipients. The reported proportion of spike-specific TCRs targeting unmutated variant regions was nearly half.

About this clone: The target antigen is unknown.

Germline CDR1 and CDR2: SGHNT and YYREEE (reference sequence). This CDR3 is 14 amino acids long. V lost 3 bases to trimming and J lost 1 base, with 9 bases between them. The sequence was collected from an adult in good health. This chain joins TRBV5-4 and TRBJ2-3; TRBD1 is a possible D gene (6 bases). Here the sequenced sample was peripheral blood, taken on day 0 of MenACWY control vaccination. CDR3 sequence reads: CASSSGGRTDTQYF. Here the CDR3 DNA reads TGTGCCAGCAGCTCTGGGGGCCGCACAGATACGCAGTATTTT.